This is a list of T cell receptor beta chains from one sample in a study of blood T cell repertoires in COVID-19. The data were produced by immunoSEQ multiplex PCR, yet TCRdb's version contains in-frame clones alone and is incomplete. The data contain approximately 94,000 clones, more than 65% of them singletons. Sequenced input: peripheral blood. These receptors originate from a man aged 55 to 70 with acute or convalescent COVID-19. CDR3s include the opening cysteine and the closing phenylalanine or tryptophan. A D gene is named only where the DNA matches it firmly. Clone size, where shown, is once, few, many, or a class for clones that have expanded.

>TRBV5-5|-|-|TRBJ1-6
CASSSDRNSPLHF
TGTGCCAGCAGCTCGGACAGAAATTCACCCCTCCACTTT
>TRBV19|few|-|TRBJ1-2
CASSSLLDYGYTF
TGTGCCAGTAGTTCATTACTAGACTATGGCTACACCTTC
>TRBV7-3|once|TRBD1|TRBJ2-5
CASSWGQPGETQYF
TGTGCCAGCAGCTGGGGACAGCCCGGGGAGACCCAGTACTTC
>TRBV5-1|-|TRBD1|TRBJ2-2
CASSLRTGDGGELFF
TGCGCCAGCAGCTTGAGGACAGGGGATGGCGGGGAGCTGTTTTTT
>TRBV28|-|-|TRBJ2-7
CASSSSPLGQYF
TGTGCCAGCAGCTCATCTCCCCTAGGGCAGTACTTC
>TRBV28|few|-|TRBJ2-1
CASSPPLTSNEQFF
TGTGCCAGCAGTCCCCCCCTAACTAGCAATGAGCAGTTCTTC
>TRBV5-1|-|TRBD1|TRBJ2-3
CASSFGTGGSTDTQYF
TGCGCCAGCAGCTTCGGGACAGGGGGAAGCACAGATACGCAGTATTTT
>TRBV4-1|-|-|TRBJ1-5
CASSQATGLNQPQHF
TGCGCCAGCAGCCAAGCTACAGGGCTAAATCAGCCCCAGCATTTT
>TRBV4-1|once|-|TRBJ2-2
CASSQEGRSTGELFF
TGCGCCAGCAGCCAAGAGGGCAGATCCACCGGGGAGCTGTTTTTT
>TRBV7-2|-|-|TRBJ1-5
CASSLGQTNQPQHF
TGTGCCAGCAGCTTAGGACAGACCAATCAGCCCCAGCATTTT
>TRBV14|-|-|TRBJ2-1
CASSQYQNEPPFF
TGTGCCAGCAGCCAATATCAAAATGAGCCACCGTTCTTC
>TRBV7-2|-|-|TRBJ1-2
CASSYNGLGPYYGYTF
TGTGCCAGCAGCTATAACGGATTGGGGCCGTACTATGGCTACACCTTC
>TRBV2|-|-|TRBJ2-1
CASSVRSTGALSYNEQFF
TGTGCCAGCAGTGTCAGGTCCACAGGTGCTCTCTCCTACAATGAGCAGTTCTTC
>TRBV2|-|-|TRBJ2-3
CASSDLRETDTQYF
TGTGCCAGCAGCGACCTCAGGGAAACAGATACGCAGTATTTT
>TRBV9|-|TRBD1|TRBJ2-5
CASSAGTGETQYF
TGTGCCAGCAGTGCCGGGACAGGGGAGACCCAGTACTTC
>TRBV11-2|-|TRBD2|TRBJ2-7
CASSVTSGGTSSYEQYF
TGTGCCAGCAGCGTGACTAGCGGGGGGACGAGCTCCTACGAGCAGTACTTC
>TRBV6-5|few|TRBD1|TRBJ1-5
CASTSGQGNQPQHF
TGTGCCAGCACCTCGGGACAGGGGAATCAGCCCCAGCATTTT
>TRBV6-6|few|-|TRBJ1-2
CASSRRIRDKAKTF
TGTGCCAGCAGCCGCCGGATCAGGGACAAGGCGAAGACCTTC
>TRBV2|few|-|TRBJ1-1
CASSEGESTEAFF
TGTGCCAGCAGTGAAGGGGAGAGCACTGAAGCTTTCTTT
>TRBV27|-|TRBD2|TRBJ2-3
CASSLSSGGAGTDTQYF
TGTGCCAGCAGTTTAAGTAGCGGGGGGGCGGGTACAGATACGCAGTATTTT
>TRBV9|-|-|TRBJ2-7
CASSGRRGYEQYF
TGTGCCAGCAGCGGCAGACGGGGCTACGAGCAGTACTTC
>TRBV7-2|-|TRBD1|TRBJ1-3
CASSYRGENTIYF
TGTGCCAGCAGCTACAGGGGGGAAAACACCATATATTTT
>TRBV5-4|few|-|TRBJ2-3
CASSSRQRDTQYF
TGTGCCAGCAGCTCCAGACAGAGGGATACGCAGTATTTT
>TRBV30|-|TRBD1|TRBJ1-4
CAWSGQGGEKLFF
TGTGCCTGGAGTGGACAGGGAGGTGAAAAACTGTTTTTT
>TRBV5-1|few|TRBD1|TRBJ1-2
CASSLEGQGYGYTF
TGCGCCAGCAGCTTGGAGGGACAGGGCTATGGCTACACCTTC
>TRBV7-2|-|-|TRBJ2-1
CASRTGTSSYNEQFF
TGTGCCAGCAGAACCGGGACAAGCTCCTACAATGAGCAGTTCTTC
>TRBV5-6|-|TRBD1|TRBJ1-4
CASSTTGATNEKLFF
TGTGCCAGCAGCACAACAGGGGCAACTAATGAAAAACTGTTTTTT
>TRBV7-2|-|-|TRBJ1-4
CASSSSAGEKLFF
TGTGCCAGCAGCTCCTCGGCGGGGGAAAAACTGTTTTTT
>TRBV5-1|-|TRBD1|TRBJ1-4
CASSPTGQGGKLFF
TGCGCCAGCAGCCCGACGGGACAGGGCGGAAAACTGTTTTTT
>TRBV5-1|-|-|TRBJ1-2
CASRYYREDGYTF
TGCGCCAGCAGGTACTACAGGGAAGATGGCTACACCTTC
>TRBV29-1|-|TRBD2|TRBJ2-3
CSVEGLLAGASQSNTDTQYF
TGCAGCGTTGAAGGGCTACTAGCGGGGGCCTCACAGAGCAATACAGATACGCAGTATTTT
>TRBV6-2/TRBV6-3|once|TRBD2|TRBJ2-1
CASSLRPLSSGSYNEQFF
TGTGCCAGCAGCCTCCGACCACTTTCTAGCGGGTCCTACAATGAGCAGTTCTTC